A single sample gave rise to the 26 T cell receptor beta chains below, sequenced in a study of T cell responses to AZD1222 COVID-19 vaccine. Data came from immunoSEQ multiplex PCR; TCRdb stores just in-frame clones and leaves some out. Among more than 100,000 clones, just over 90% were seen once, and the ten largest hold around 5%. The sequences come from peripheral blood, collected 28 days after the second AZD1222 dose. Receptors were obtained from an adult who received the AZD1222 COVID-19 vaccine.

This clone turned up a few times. CDR3 in DNA: TGTGCCAGCAGTAACAGGGTTGGCTACACCTTC. It yields the protein CASSNRVGYTF. The chain uses TRBV12-3 or TRBV12-4 and TRBJ1-2, with TRBD1 as a possible D gene (6 bases). This CDR3 is built from 11 residues. Trimming cost V 5 bases and J 7 bases, with 8 bases left between them.

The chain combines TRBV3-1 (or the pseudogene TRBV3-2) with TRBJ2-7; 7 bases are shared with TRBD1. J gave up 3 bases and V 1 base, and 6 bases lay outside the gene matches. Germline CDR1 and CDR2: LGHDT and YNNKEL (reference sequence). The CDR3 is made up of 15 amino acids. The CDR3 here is CASSQGYDRDYEQYF. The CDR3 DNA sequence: TGTGCCAGCAGCCAAGGGTACGACAGGGACTACGAGCAGTACTTC.

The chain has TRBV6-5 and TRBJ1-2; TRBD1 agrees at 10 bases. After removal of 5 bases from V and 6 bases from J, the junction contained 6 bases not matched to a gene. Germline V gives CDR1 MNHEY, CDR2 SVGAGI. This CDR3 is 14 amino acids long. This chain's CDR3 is CASSSRDRGDGYTF. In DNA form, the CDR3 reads TGTGCCAGCAGTAGCCGGGACAGGGGAGATGGCTACACCTTC.

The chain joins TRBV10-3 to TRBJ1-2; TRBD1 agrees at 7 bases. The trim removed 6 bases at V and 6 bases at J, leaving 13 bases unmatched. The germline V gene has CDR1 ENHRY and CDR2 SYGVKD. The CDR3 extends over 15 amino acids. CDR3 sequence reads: CAISKDRDLEDGYTF. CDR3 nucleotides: TGTGCCATCAGCAAAGACAGGGATCTTGAGGATGGCTACACCTTC.

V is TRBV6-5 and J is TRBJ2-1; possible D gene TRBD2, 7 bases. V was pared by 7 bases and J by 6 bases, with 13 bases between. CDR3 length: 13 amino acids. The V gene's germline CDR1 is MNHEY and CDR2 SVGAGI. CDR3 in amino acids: CASTGGPFNEQFF. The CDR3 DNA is TGTGCCAGCACCGGGGGGCCTTTCAATGAGCAGTTCTTC.

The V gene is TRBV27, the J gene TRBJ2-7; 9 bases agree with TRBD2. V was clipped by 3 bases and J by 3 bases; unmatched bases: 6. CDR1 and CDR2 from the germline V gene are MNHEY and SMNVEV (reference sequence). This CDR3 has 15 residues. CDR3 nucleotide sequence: TGTGCCAGCAGTTTGGCGGGGGGGTTAGACTACGAGCAGTACTTC. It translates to CASSLAGGLDYEQYF.

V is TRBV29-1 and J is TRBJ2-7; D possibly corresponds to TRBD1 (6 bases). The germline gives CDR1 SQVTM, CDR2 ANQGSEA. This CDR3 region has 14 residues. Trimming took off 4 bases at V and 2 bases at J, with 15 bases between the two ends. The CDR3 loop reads CSVVGRQEPYEQYF. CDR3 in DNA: TGCAGCGTTGTTGGGAGACAGGAGCCCTACGAGCAGTACTTC.

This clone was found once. The CDR3 coding sequence is TGTGCCAGCAGCTTAGTAAGGCAGATAAACACCGGGGAGCTGTTTTTT. It codes for CASSLVRQINTGELFF. This chain joins TRBV7-9 and TRBJ2-2; D is undetermined. Trimming pared 1 base from V and 2 bases from J, leaving 11 bases between. This CDR3 is 16 amino acids long. Germline V gives CDR1 SEHNR, CDR2 FQNEAQ (reference sequence). The full variable domain, with the rest looked up from reference TRBV7-9 and TRBJ2-2, is DTGVSQNPRHKITKRGQNVTFRCDPISEHNRLYWYRQTLGQGPEFLTYFQNEAQLEKSRLLSDRFSAERPKGSFSTLEIQRTEQGDSAMYLCASSLVRQINTGELFFGEGSRLTVL.

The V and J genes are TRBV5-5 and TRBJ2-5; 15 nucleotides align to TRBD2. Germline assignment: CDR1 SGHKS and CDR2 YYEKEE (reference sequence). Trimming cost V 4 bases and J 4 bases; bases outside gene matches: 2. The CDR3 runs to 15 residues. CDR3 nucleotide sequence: TGTGCCAGCAGCGCGGGACTAGCGGGAGGAGAGACCCAGTACTTC. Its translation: CASSAGLAGGETQYF.

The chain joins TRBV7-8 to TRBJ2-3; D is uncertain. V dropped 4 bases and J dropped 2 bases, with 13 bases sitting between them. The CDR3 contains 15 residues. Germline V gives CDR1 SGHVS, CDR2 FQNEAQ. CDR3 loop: CASSSLDGSTDTQYF. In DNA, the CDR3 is TGTGCCAGCAGCTCCCTGGACGGTTCCACAGATACGCAGTATTTT. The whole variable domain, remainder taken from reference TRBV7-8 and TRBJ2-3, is GAGVSQSPRYKVAKRGQDVALRCDPISGHVSLFWYQQALGQGPEFLTYFQNEAQLDKSGLPSDRFFAERPEGSVSTLKIQRTQQEDSAVYLCASSSLDGSTDTQYFGPGTRLTVL.

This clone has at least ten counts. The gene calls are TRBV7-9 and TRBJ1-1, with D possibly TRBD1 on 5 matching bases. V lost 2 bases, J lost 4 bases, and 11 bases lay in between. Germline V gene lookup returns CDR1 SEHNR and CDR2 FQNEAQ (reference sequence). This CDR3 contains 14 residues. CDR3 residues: CASSLTQGGTEAFF. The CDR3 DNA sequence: TGTGCCAGCAGCTTAACTCAGGGAGGCACTGAAGCTTTCTTT. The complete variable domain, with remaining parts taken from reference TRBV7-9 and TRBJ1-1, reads DTGVSQNPRHKITKRGQNVTFRCDPISEHNRLYWYRQTLGQGPEFLTYFQNEAQLEKSRLLSDRFSAERPKGSFSTLEIQRTEQGDSAMYLCASSLTQGGTEAFFGQGTRLTVV.

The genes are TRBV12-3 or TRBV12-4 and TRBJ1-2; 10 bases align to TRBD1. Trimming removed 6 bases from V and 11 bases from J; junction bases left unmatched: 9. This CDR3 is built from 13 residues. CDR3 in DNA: TGTGCCAGCAGCATAGGACAGGGGGACGGGTACACCTTC. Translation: CASSIGQGDGYTF.

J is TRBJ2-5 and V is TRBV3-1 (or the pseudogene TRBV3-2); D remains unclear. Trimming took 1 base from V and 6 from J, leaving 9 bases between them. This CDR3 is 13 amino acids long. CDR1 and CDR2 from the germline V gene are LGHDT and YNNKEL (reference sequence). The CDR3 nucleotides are TGTGCCAGCAGCCAAGGCGTCTTGAAGACCCAGTACTTC. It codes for CASSQGVLKTQYF.

CDR3 sequence: CASSADNQPQHF. CDR3 DNA sequence: TGTGCCAGCAGTGCGGACAATCAGCCCCAGCATTTT. The chain employs TRBV2 and TRBJ1-5, with unresolved D. This CDR3 contains 12 residues. Germline V gene data show CDR1 as SNHLY and CDR2 as FYNNEI. The germline V and J ends were trimmed by 4 bases and 3 bases, with 4 bases remaining between them.

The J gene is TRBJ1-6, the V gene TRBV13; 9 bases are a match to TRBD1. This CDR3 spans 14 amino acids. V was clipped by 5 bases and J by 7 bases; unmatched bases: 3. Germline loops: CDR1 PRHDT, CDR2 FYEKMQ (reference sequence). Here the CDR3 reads CASSPQGANSPLHF. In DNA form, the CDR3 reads TGTGCCAGCAGCCCACAGGGGGCGAATTCACCCCTCCACTTT.

CDR3 bases: TGTGCCAGCAGGCACAGGACAGGTGGCAATTCACCCCTCCACTTT. This translates into CASRHRTGGNSPLHF. The chain carries TRBV28 and TRBJ1-6; 7 positions match TRBD1. The junction had 9 bases not matched to a gene; V was cut back by 6 bases and J by 7 bases. CDR3 length: 15 amino acids. CDR1 and CDR2 from the germline V gene are MDHEN and SYDVKM. The whole variable domain, filled in from reference TRBV28 and TRBJ1-6, reads DVKVTQSSRYLVKRTGEKVFLECVQDMDHENMFWYRQDPGLGLRLIYFSYDVKMKEKGDIPEGYSVSREKKERFSLILESASTNQTSMYLCASRHRTGGNSPLHFGNGTRLTVT.

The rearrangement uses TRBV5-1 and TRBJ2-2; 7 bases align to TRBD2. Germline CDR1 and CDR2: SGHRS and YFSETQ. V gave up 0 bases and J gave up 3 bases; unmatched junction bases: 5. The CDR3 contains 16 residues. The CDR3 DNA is TGCGCCAGCAGCTTGGTCCCTAGCGGTTACACCGGGGAGCTGTTTTTT. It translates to CASSLVPSGYTGELFF.

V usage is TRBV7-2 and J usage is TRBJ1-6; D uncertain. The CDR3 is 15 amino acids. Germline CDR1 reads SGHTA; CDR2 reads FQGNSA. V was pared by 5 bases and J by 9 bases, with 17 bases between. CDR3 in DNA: TGTGCCAGCAGCCCAGTTGGGTGGGAGGGTTCACCCCTCCACTTT. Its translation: CASSPVGWEGSPLHF.

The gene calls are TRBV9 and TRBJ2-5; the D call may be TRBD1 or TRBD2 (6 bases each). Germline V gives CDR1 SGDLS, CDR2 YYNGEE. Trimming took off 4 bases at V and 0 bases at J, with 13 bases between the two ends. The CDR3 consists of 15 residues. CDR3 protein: CASSRQAGHQETQYF. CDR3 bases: TGTGCCAGCAGCCGACAGGCGGGGCACCAAGAGACCCAGTACTTC.

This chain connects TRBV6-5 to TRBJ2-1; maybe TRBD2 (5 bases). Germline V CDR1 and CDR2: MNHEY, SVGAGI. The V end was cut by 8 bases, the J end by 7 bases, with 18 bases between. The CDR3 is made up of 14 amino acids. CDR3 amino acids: CASSREGRPNEQFF. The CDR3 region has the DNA TGTGCCAGCTCTCGAGAGGGCCGGCCAAATGAGCAGTTCTTC.

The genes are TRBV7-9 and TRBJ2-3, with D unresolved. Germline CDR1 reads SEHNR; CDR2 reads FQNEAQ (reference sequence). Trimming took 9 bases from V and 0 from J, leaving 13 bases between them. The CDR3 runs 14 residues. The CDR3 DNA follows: TGTGCCAGTGACCGGCCCATTAGCACAGATACGCAGTATTTT. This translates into CASDRPISTDTQYF.

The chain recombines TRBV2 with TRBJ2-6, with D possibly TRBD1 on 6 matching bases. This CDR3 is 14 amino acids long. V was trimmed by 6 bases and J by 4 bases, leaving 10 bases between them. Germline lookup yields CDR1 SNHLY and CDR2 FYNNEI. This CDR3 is CASSTGSGANVLTF. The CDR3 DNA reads TGTGCCAGCAGCACAGGGTCCGGGGCCAACGTCCTGACTTTC.

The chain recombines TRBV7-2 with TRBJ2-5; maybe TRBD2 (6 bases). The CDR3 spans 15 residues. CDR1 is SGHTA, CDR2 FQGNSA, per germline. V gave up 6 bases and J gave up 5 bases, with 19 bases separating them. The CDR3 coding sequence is TGTGCCAGCAGTCAGATCGGGACTTTTGTGGAGACCCAGTACTTC. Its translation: CASSQIGTFVETQYF.

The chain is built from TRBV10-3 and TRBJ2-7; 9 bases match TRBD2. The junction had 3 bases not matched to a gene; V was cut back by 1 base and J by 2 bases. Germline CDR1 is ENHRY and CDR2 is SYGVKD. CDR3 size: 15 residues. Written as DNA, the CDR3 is TGTGCCATCAGTGAGTTAGCGGGGGCCACCTACGAGCAGTACTTC. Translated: CAISELAGATYEQYF.

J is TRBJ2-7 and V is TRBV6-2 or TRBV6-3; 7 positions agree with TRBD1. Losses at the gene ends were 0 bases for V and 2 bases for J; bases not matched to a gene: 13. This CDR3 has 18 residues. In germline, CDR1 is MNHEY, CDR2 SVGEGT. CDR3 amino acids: CASSYSRHDRVTAYEQYF. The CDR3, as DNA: TGTGCCAGCAGTTACTCGCGCCACGACAGGGTAACAGCCTACGAGCAGTACTTC.

The CDR3 bases are TGTGCCAGCAGTCCGTTATGGGAGAACATTCAGTACTTC. Protein sequence: CASSPLWENIQYF. The V and J genes are TRBV12-3 or TRBV12-4 and TRBJ2-4; a possible D gene is TRBD2 (5 bases). V lost 5 bases and J lost 7, with 12 bases in between. This CDR3 contains 13 residues.